This T cell receptor (beta chain) was recovered during a study of blood T cell repertoires in COVID-19. Across the whole study: T cells, B-cell-depleted T cells, or PBMCs provided the cDNA or gDNA that served as material.

In its sample, this clone was seen a few times. Assay: immunoSEQ multiplex PCR; the TCRdb copy retains only in-frame clones and omits some. The sample records 270,000 or so clones, roughly 81% being singletons. Germline V gives CDR1 WSHSY, CDR2 SAAADI. The CDR3 runs 12 residues. Trimming stripped 6 bases from V and 2 bases from J, with 8 bases between. Participants were aged 18 to 89 years from 20 to 30 US areas. The rearrangement joins TRBV10-2 to TRBJ2-7, with D maybe TRBD1 (6 bases). The sample comprised PBMCs or T cells enriched from blood (not recorded which). The TCR sequence derives from a woman in her forties or fifties who had been exposed to COVID-19. CDR3 sequence (DNA): TGCGCCAGCAGACAGGGCCCCTACGAGCAGTACTTC. Amino acids: CASRQGPYEQYF.